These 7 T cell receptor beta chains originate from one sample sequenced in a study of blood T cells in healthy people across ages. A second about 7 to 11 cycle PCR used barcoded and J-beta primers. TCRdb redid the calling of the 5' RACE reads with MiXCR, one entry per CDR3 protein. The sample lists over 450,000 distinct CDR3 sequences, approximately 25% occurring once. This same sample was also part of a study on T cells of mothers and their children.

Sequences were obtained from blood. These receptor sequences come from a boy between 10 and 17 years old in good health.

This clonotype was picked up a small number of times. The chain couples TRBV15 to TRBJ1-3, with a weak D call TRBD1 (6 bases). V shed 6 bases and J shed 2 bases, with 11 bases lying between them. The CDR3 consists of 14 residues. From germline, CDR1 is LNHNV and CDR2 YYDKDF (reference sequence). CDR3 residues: CATRATGPGNTIYF. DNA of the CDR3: TGTGCCACCAGAGCCACAGGGCCTGGAAACACCATATATTTT.

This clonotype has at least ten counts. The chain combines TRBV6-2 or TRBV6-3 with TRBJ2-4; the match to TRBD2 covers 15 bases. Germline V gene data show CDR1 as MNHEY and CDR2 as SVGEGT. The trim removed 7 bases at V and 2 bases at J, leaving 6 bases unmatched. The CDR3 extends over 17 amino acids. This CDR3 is CASNPGLAGGSKNIQYF. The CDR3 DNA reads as TGTGCCAGCAACCCCGGACTAGCGGGGGGGTCCAAAAACATTCAGTACTTC.

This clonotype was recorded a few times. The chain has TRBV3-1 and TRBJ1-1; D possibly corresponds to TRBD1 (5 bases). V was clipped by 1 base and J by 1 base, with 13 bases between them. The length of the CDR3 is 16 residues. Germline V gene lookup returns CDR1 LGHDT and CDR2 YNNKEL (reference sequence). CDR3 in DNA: TGTGCCAGCAGCCAAGCCCGCAGGGTCGGGAACACTGAAGCTTTCTTT. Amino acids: CASSQARRVGNTEAFF. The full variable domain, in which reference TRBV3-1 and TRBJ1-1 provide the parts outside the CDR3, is DTAVSQTPKYLVTQMGNDKSIKCEQNLGHDTMYWYKQDSKKFLKIMFSYNNKELIINETVPNRFSPKSPDKAHLNLHINSLELGDSAVYFCASSQARRVGNTEAFFGQGTRLTVV.

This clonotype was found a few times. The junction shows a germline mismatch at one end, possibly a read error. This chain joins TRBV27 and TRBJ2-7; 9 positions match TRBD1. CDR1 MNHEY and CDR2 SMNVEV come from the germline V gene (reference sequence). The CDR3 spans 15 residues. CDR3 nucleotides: TGTGCCGGCAGTTTATCACAGGGGGCGGGTTACGAGCAGTACTTC. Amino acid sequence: CAGSLSQGAGYEQYF.

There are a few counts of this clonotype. This CDR3 is CSARERQGRPNEKLFF. The CDR3 nucleotides are TGCAGTGCTAGAGAACGACAGGGGAGGCCTAATGAAAAACTGTTTTTT. The chain has TRBV20-1 and TRBJ1-4; 8 nucleotides match TRBD1. The CDR3 extends over 16 amino acids. CDR1 and CDR2 (germline): DFQATT, SNEGSKA (reference sequence). The trim removed 0 bases at V and 3 bases at J, leaving 6 bases unmatched.

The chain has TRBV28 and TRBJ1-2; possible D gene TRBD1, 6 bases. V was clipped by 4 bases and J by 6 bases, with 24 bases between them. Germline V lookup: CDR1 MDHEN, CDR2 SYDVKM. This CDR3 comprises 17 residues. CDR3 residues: CASSSFIRGRREDGYTF. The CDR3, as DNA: TGTGCCAGCAGTTCGTTCATCAGGGGCCGGAGGGAGGATGGCTACACCTTC.

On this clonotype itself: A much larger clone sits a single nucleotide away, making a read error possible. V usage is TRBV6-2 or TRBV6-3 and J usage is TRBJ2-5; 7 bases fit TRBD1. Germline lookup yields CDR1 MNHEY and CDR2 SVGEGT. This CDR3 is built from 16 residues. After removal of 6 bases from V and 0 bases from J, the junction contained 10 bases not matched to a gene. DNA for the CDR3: TGTGCCAGCAGAAAACTGGGACAGAGGTACCAAGAGACCCAGTACTTC. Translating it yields CASRKLGQRYQETQYF.